One and the same sample provided the 30 T cell receptor beta chains below, sequenced in a study of human T cells and chemical hapten exposure. One entry per CDR3 protein, called by TCRdb with MiXCR from the RACE reads. This repertoire shows approximately 45,000 distinct CDR3 sequences, about 4.5% found once; its top ten account for approximately 1.7%. The time point: healthy volunteer bleed at 2 weeks. It was from unfractionated whole blood that total RNA was extracted. The material sequenced was whole blood. The receptors were gathered from a female donor in good health. Some clones in this sample may be carry-over from other donors' samples.

Regarding this clonotype: It may be a read error: a sequence one base away is much more abundant. The chain is built from TRBV10-3 and TRBJ2-1; no firm D call. This CDR3 has 11 amino acids. Per germline, CDR1 ENHRY and CDR2 SYGVKD. V lost 6 bases and J lost 8, with 8 bases in between. CDR3 DNA sequence: TGTGCCATCAGCCGTGGGGATGAGCAGTTCTTC. Protein: CAISRGDEQFF.

This clonotype was seen many times. The V gene is TRBV10-3, the J gene TRBJ2-5, with TRBD2 as a possible D gene (5 bases). The CDR3 sequence is 14 residues long. The germline V gene encodes CDR1 ENHRY and CDR2 SYGVKD. V lost 3 bases and J 3 bases, leaving 11 bases between the germline ends. The CDR3, as DNA: TGTGCCATCAGTGATTGGACTGGGGAAGAGACCCAGTACTTC. Translation: CAISDWTGEETQYF.

At least ten counts were recorded for this clonotype. The chain carries TRBV20-1 and TRBJ2-1, with D possibly being TRBD2 (7 bases). V lost 1 base, J lost 10 bases, and 14 bases lay in between. Per germline, CDR1 DFQATT and CDR2 SNEGSKA (reference sequence). There are 13 residues in the CDR3. The CDR3 sequence is CSARAGGRGEQFF. The CDR3 DNA reads TGCAGTGCTAGAGCCGGGGGGCGTGGGGAGCAGTTCTTC.

The sample holds many counts of this clonotype. The chain combines TRBV15 with TRBJ1-2; unclear D gene. The germline V and J ends were trimmed by 6 bases and 7 bases, with 36 bases remaining between them. Germline V gives CDR1 LNHNV, CDR2 YYDKDF (reference sequence). This CDR3 comprises 20 residues. The CDR3: CATSNTPYSGYPLVRPGYTF. The CDR3 DNA is TGTGCCACCAGTAACACTCCATACTCGGGGTACCCACTTGTCCGGCCTGGCTACACCTTC.

The chain uses TRBV7-2 and TRBJ1-5; D might be TRBD1 (6 bases). The germline V and J ends were trimmed by 2 bases and 0 bases, with 14 bases remaining between them. Germline V gene lookup returns CDR1 SGHTA and CDR2 FQGNSA. CDR3 length equals 17 residues. CDR3 residues: CASSLLGGAASNQPQHF. CDR3 DNA: TGTGCCAGCAGCTTATTAGGGGGGGCCGCTAGCAATCAGCCCCAGCATTTT.

This clonotype was picked up many times. This chain connects TRBV7-2 to TRBJ2-5; TRBD2 aligns across 10 bases. The CDR3 spans 15 residues. Losses at the gene ends were 4 bases for V and 1 base for J; bases not matched to a gene: 3. Germline loops: CDR1 SGHTA, CDR2 FQGNSA. The CDR3 sequence is CASSSLAGSQETQYF. CDR3 nucleotide sequence: TGTGCCAGCAGCTCACTAGCGGGGTCCCAAGAGACCCAGTACTTC.

There are many counts of this clonotype. The genes are TRBV20-1 and TRBJ2-3; no definite D call. CDR3 length equals 13 residues. Germline V gene data show CDR1 as DFQATT and CDR2 as SNEGSKA (reference sequence). Trimming removed 0 bases at V and 8 bases at J, with 12 bases between. The CDR3 DNA sequence: TGCAGTGCTAGAGATGGAGAGATTGGTACGCAGTATTTT. This codes for CSARDGEIGTQYF.

This clonotype was picked up many times. This chain uses TRBV2 with TRBJ1-6, with TRBD1 matching over 7 bases. The CDR3 contains 14 residues. CDR1 and CDR2 (germline): SNHLY, FYNNEI. Germline trimming cut 5 bases from V and 9 bases from J; bases unmatched to any gene: 7. CDR3 nucleotides: TGTGCCAGCAGTCTATTGACAGGGCGTTCACCCCTCCACTTT. This encodes CASSLLTGRSPLHF. The variable domain in full, with the rest retrieved from reference TRBV2 and TRBJ1-6, is EPEVTQTPSHQVTQMGQEVILRCVPISNHLYFYWYRQILGQKVEFLVSFYNNEISEKSEIFDDQFSVERPDGSNFTLKIRSTKLEDSAMYFCASSLLTGRSPLHFGNGTRLTVT.

This clonotype was seen repeatedly, ten times or more. This sequence joins TRBV6-1 and TRBJ2-3; tentative D call: TRBD2 (6 bases). Trimming took off 3 bases at V and 4 bases at J, with 14 bases between the two ends. CDR3 size: 15 residues. CDR1 MNHNS and CDR2 SASEGT come from the germline V gene. CDR3 bases: TGTGCCAGCAGTGATCTAACTAGCTTTCCAGATACGCAGTATTTT. Protein product: CASSDLTSFPDTQYF.

Ten or more counts support this clonotype. The chain has TRBV14 and TRBJ2-3; 12 nucleotides align to TRBD2. The length of the CDR3 is 15 residues. CDR1 and CDR2 (germline): SGHDN, FVKESK. With V trimmed by 5 bases and J by 3 bases, 3 bases remained unmatched. The CDR3 DNA follows: TGTGCCAGCAGCGAGGGACTAGCGGGTACAGATACGCAGTATTTT. This codes for CASSEGLAGTDTQYF.

The sample holds many counts of this clonotype. This rearrangement joins TRBV7-2 to TRBJ2-3; no reliable D call. Germline V lookup: CDR1 SGHTA, CDR2 FQGNSA. Trimming stripped 5 bases from V and 3 bases from J, with 6 bases between. The CDR3 has 12 amino acids. The CDR3 DNA reads TGTGCCAGCAGCGACGCGACAGATACGCAGTATTTT. Its protein product is CASSDATDTQYF.

This clonotype occurred many times. This chain links TRBV20-1 with TRBJ1-5, with D perhaps matching TRBD1 (6 bases). V dropped 6 bases and J dropped 3 bases, with 15 bases sitting between them. Germline values: CDR1 DFQATT, CDR2 SNEGSKA (reference sequence). There are 14 residues in the CDR3. CDR3 coding DNA: TGCAGTGCCAAAACAGGGTCGACCAATCAGCCCCAGCATTTT. Protein sequence: CSAKTGSTNQPQHF.

There are many counts of this clonotype. J is TRBJ1-3 and V is TRBV12-3 or TRBV12-4; no clear D gene. This CDR3 comprises 17 residues. Trimming shortened V by 0 bases and J by 1 base, and 13 bases separated the two germline ends. The CDR3: CASSLALGKRSGNTIYF. The DNA of the CDR3 is TGTGCCAGCAGTTTAGCGCTGGGGAAAAGGTCTGGAAACACCATATATTTT.

Only a few counts were recorded for this clonotype. The chain links TRBV9 to TRBJ2-7; D assignment may be TRBD1 or TRBD2 (6 bases each). The ends were cut back, 0 bases at V and 6 bases at J, with 10 bases in the middle. This CDR3 contains 13 residues. Germline V gene lookup returns CDR1 SGDLS and CDR2 YYNGEE. Here the CDR3 reads CASSVVGGREQYF. CDR3 sequence (DNA): TGTGCCAGCAGCGTAGTCGGGGGCCGCGAGCAGTACTTC.

V is TRBV7-9 and J is TRBJ2-7; D unclear. This CDR3 region has 15 residues. V lost 1 base, J lost 2 bases, and 12 bases lay in between. The germline CDR1 and CDR2 sequences are SEHNR and FQNEAQ (reference sequence). This CDR3 reads CASSLGSQNPYEQYF. CDR3 DNA: TGTGCCAGCAGCTTAGGGTCACAAAACCCCTACGAGCAGTACTTC.

This clonotype was counted ten times or more. The V call is TRBV6-2 or TRBV6-3, the J call TRBJ2-3; D is possibly TRBD2 (5 bases). Germline V lookup: CDR1 MNHEY, CDR2 SVGEGT. The CDR3 has 15 amino acids. Deletions cut 2 bases from V and 5 bases from J, with 14 bases between. CDR3 residues: CASSYNAGLRDTQYF. CDR3 nucleotide sequence: TGTGCCAGCAGTTACAATGCGGGTTTGAGAGATACGCAGTATTTT.

This clonotype was seen many times. The chain carries TRBV29-1 and TRBJ1-2, with D uncertain. Trimming took off 7 bases at V and 3 bases at J, with 9 bases between the two ends. Per germline, CDR1 SQVTM and CDR2 ANQGSEA. This CDR3 contains 11 residues. The CDR3 here is CSALLYYGYTF. The CDR3 DNA sequence: TGCAGCGCCCTTTTGTACTATGGCTACACCTTC.

Sample share makes this clonotype medium-sized (0.01 to 0.1%). The chain couples TRBV15 to TRBJ2-4, with D possibly being TRBD2 (5 bases). In germline, CDR1 is LNHNV, CDR2 YYDKDF (reference sequence). CDR3 length: 14 amino acids. V lost 0 bases, J lost 12 bases, and 15 bases lay in between. CDR3 in DNA: TGTGCCACCAGCAGAGATAGGACGGCTAGCTCTCAGTACTTC. It specifies CATSRDRTASSQYF.

This clonotype was found many times. This rearrangement joins TRBV5-1 to TRBJ2-3; 7 positions match TRBD2. V lost 0 bases to trimming and J lost 5 bases; unmatched junction nucleotides: 12. Germline CDR1 SGHRS, CDR2 YFSETQ. This CDR3 is built from 17 residues. The CDR3 is CASSLAHGTTTRDTQYF. The CDR3 region has the DNA TGCGCCAGCAGCTTGGCCCACGGGACTACTACAAGAGATACGCAGTATTTT.

This clonotype has a count of ten or more. The chain has TRBV7-2 and TRBJ2-7; D is uncertain. This CDR3 region has 12 residues. Trimming took off 5 bases at V and 2 bases at J, with 7 bases between the two ends. The germline V gene encodes CDR1 SGHTA and CDR2 FQGNSA. The CDR3 here is CASSPDPYEQYF. The CDR3 nucleotides read TGTGCCAGCAGCCCGGACCCCTACGAGCAGTACTTC.

This clonotype showed up just a few times. The gene calls are TRBV29-1 and TRBJ2-3; D not resolved. Germline V gives CDR1 SQVTM, CDR2 ANQGSEA. The CDR3 length is 12 residues. Trimming cost V 4 bases and J 2 bases, with 7 bases left between them. CDR3 sequence (DNA): TGCAGCGTTGGTCTCCACACAGATACGCAGTATTTT. This sequence encodes CSVGLHTDTQYF.

This clonotype was observed at least ten times. This chain uses TRBV18 with TRBJ1-4; D may be TRBD1 (5 bases). This CDR3 region has 12 residues. Germline CDR1 reads KGHSH; CDR2 reads LQKENI. Trimming removed 3 bases from V and 11 bases from J, with 10 bases in between. CDR3 loop: CASSPREGKLFF. The CDR3 DNA reads as TGTGCCAGCTCACCCAGGGAAGGGAAACTGTTTTTT.

This clonotype was seen many times. In DNA, the CDR3 is TGTGCCAGCAGCCCGCAAAGCCTGGGCACCATATATTTT. This codes for CASSPQSLGTIYF. The chain links TRBV3-1 to TRBJ1-3; D remains unclear. Germline CDR1 reads LGHDT; CDR2 reads YNNKEL (reference sequence). CDR3 length equals 13 residues. V was pared by 4 bases and J by 9 bases, with 13 bases between.

This clonotype appeared a few times. The rearrangement joins TRBV7-9 to TRBJ1-4; D call uncertain. Deletions cut 5 bases from V and 6 bases from J, with 10 bases between. The CDR3 is 13 amino acids. Looked up from germline, CDR1 is SEHNR and CDR2 is FQNEAQ (reference sequence). The CDR3 region is CASSGVGYEKLFF. The DNA for the CDR3 is TGTGCCAGCAGCGGTGTCGGGTATGAAAAACTGTTTTTT.

There are many counts of this clonotype. This chain's CDR3 is CASSPDRGEDSNQPQHF. The CDR3 coding sequence is TGTGCCAGCAGTCCCGACAGGGGAGAAGATAGCAATCAGCCCCAGCATTTT. V usage is TRBV12-3 or TRBV12-4 and J usage is TRBJ1-5, with 8 positions matching TRBD1. This CDR3 is built from 17 residues. With 5 bases clipped from V and 0 bases from J, the junction kept 9 bases outside the gene matches.

This clonotype occurred many times. The chain employs TRBV2 and TRBJ1-5, with TRBD1 as a possible D gene (5 bases). The CDR3 totals 17 residues. Germline values: CDR1 SNHLY, CDR2 FYNNEI. The V end was cut by 4 bases, the J end by 0 bases, with 16 bases between. This CDR3 reads CASSGGLGTYSNQPQHF. Written as DNA, the CDR3 is TGTGCCAGCAGTGGGGGGTTGGGGACCTATAGCAATCAGCCCCAGCATTTT.

In its sample, this clonotype was seen many times. The chain carries TRBV5-1 and TRBJ2-1; 12 nucleotides agree with TRBD2. The germline V gene has CDR1 SGHRS and CDR2 YFSETQ. V lost 3 bases to trimming and J lost 6 bases; unmatched junction nucleotides: 4. The CDR3 contains 15 residues. The CDR3 reads CASSWQTSGGNEQFF. CDR3 sequence (DNA): TGCGCCAGCAGCTGGCAGACTAGCGGGGGCAATGAGCAGTTCTTC.

Ten or more counts support this clonotype. This rearrangement joins TRBV30 to TRBJ1-6; the D gene is possibly TRBD1 (5 bases). Trimming pared 0 bases from V and 0 bases from J, leaving 12 bases between. The CDR3 runs 17 residues. Looked up from germline, CDR1 is GTSNPN and CDR2 is SVGIG (reference sequence). The CDR3 nucleotides read TGTGCCTGGAGTGTACCGGCAGGGTACTCCTATAATTCACCCCTCCACTTT. Its translation is CAWSVPAGYSYNSPLHF.

This clonotype has at least ten counts. This rearrangement joins TRBV10-3 to TRBJ2-1; TRBD1 agrees at 10 bases. CDR1 ENHRY and CDR2 SYGVKD come from the germline V gene. J was trimmed by 12 bases and V by 6 bases; bases with no gene match: 14. The CDR3 is made up of 15 amino acids. The CDR3 sequence: CAIRTGGLPSPGQFF. The DNA for the CDR3 is TGTGCCATCAGGACAGGGGGCTTACCTTCTCCGGGGCAGTTCTTC.

This clonotype was found many times. V gene TRBV10-3 combines with J gene TRBJ1-2, with D unclear. The germline V and J ends were trimmed by 2 bases and 4 bases, with 11 bases remaining between them. The germline V gene encodes CDR1 ENHRY and CDR2 SYGVKD. The CDR3 is 14 amino acids. The CDR3 here is CAISELADSYGYTF. The CDR3 region has the DNA TGTGCCATCAGTGAGCTAGCAGATAGCTATGGCTACACCTTC.